This entry is about one T cell receptor beta chain. Its antigen target is currently unknown. The sample holds no much larger clone one base away, and base qualities are not on file. The multiplex PCR used 52 forward TRBV primers and 13 reverse TRBJ primers, with assay-based and computational corrections for amplification bias. Rearranged TRB loci were amplified from genomic DNA by multiplex PCR within the immunoSEQ assay. TRB amplicons were sequenced using an Illumina HiSeq platform. In the authors' own workflow: Raw sequences were error-filtered and aligned to reference gene sequences by custom algorithms, then analyzed with the immunoSEQ online tools. Frequencies of productive and nonproductive TRB rearrangements were evaluated among both unique and total sequences. For TRB CDR3 positions 6 and 7, hydrophobicity together with amino acid composition served as the basis for assessing self-reactivity potential. Group comparisons used t tests, Mann-Whitney tests or two-way ANOVA run in Prism software. Imported from immuneACCESS, the table was reduced by TCRdb to in-frame sequences with V and J called. These copies leave out some clones; in studies compared against another copy, an unresolved V gene accounts for under half, and the cause of the remainder is not known. That table furnishes V, J and clone size, whereas the DNA furnished D and trimming. Across this sample there are about 32,000 clones, with approximately 89% seen only once. 2.4% of the sample is taken by the ten largest.

The sample belongs to a study of regulatory T cells (dated by TCRdb to the late 2010s). Some background on the complete study: The study compared T-cell receptor beta repertoires of sorted regulatory, conventional CD4+ and CD8+ T cells between CD3G-deficient patients and healthy controls.

Overall study outcomes, separate from this receptor: Hydrophobic residues at CDR3 positions 6 and 7 were enriched in conventional CD4+ T cells from CD3G-deficient patients, which suggests more self-reactive specificities. In patients, repertoires had restricted unique TRB V-J pairs and skewed V and J gene usage, with regulatory T cells showing the most marked changes.

Trimming takes 1 base from V and 1 base from J, and the germline ends sit 7 bases apart. CDR1 is given as GTSNPN and CDR2 as SVGIG, both from the germline V gene (reference sequence). CDR3 length: 14 amino acids, cysteine to phenylalanine. Only CDR3 DNA remains: 42 bases, in frame from the first base. Evidence of autoimmunity was present in all CD3G-deficient patients, and the autoimmunity was more severe in two of the patients. At testing, patients were between 2 and 39 years old and showed lower naive and higher memory CD4+ and CD8+ T-cell proportions. CD4+ cells were FACS-sorted into CD25-high CD127-low regulatory T cells and CD25-low CD127-high conventional CD4+ T cells. Several individuals with CD3G deficiency were included in the patient group. Patient samples and clinical data came from an international physician network spanning the United States, Europe and Asia. Peripheral blood mononuclear cells were isolated by Ficoll density separation.

The V and J segments used are TRBV30 and TRBJ2-2; the D region possibly corresponds to TRBD1 (5 bases align). The sequence derives from a person aged 18 to 30 with CD3G deficiency. The material sequenced was conventional CD4+ T cells sorted from blood. Here is the DNA: TGTGCCTGGAGTGCAGGGTGGAACACCGGGGAGCTGTTTTTT. Its translation is CAWSAGWNTGELFF.